These T cell receptor beta chains were read from a single sample in a study of technical replicates of blood from several donors. This table comes from immunoSEQ multiplex PCR, and its TCRdb copy is limited to in-frame clones, with some not included. Of around 85,000 clones in the sample, 94% were seen once. What was sequenced was T cells isolated from PBMCs. These receptors came from a human donor in good health. The CDR3 runs from the conserved cysteine through the conserved F or W. A D gene is named only where the DNA matches it firmly. Clone size is given for some rows only: seen once, a few or many times, or a class if the clone is expanded.

clone_size: once; j_call: TRBJ2-5; v_call: TRBV7-8; d_call: TRBD1; cdr3_nt: TGTGCCAGCAGCTTAGGACAGGGCAGGGGAAGCCCAGGAGCCCAGTACTTC; cdr3_aa: CASSLGQGRGSPGAQYF
clone_size: .; j_call: TRBJ2-2; v_call: TRBV28; d_call: TRBD2; cdr3_nt: TGTGCCAGCAGTTCCATGGGACTAGCGGGAGGGAGTGACGGGGAGCTGTTTTTT; cdr3_aa: CASSSMGLAGGSDGELFF
clone_size: .; j_call: TRBJ2-2; v_call: TRBV5-1; d_call: TRBD1; cdr3_nt: TGCGCCAGCAGCCCTCGACAGGGCACCGGGGAGCTGTTTTTT; cdr3_aa: CASSPRQGTGELFF
clone_size: .; j_call: TRBJ1-1; v_call: TRBV18; d_call: .; cdr3_nt: TGTGCCAGCTCGTCGGACAGTAACACTGAAGCTTTCTTT; cdr3_aa: CASSSDSNTEAFF
clone_size: .; j_call: TRBJ2-5; v_call: TRBV7-3; d_call: TRBD1; cdr3_nt: TGTGCCAGCAGCCAAACAGGGGTGGAGACCCAGTACTTC; cdr3_aa: CASSQTGVETQYF
clone_size: .; j_call: TRBJ1-3; v_call: TRBV19; d_call: .; cdr3_nt: TGTGCCAGTAGTATAGGGCAGGGGTTCGTCTCTGGAAACACCATATATTTT; cdr3_aa: CASSIGQGFVSGNTIYF
clone_size: .; j_call: TRBJ1-4; v_call: TRBV4-2; d_call: .; cdr3_nt: TGTGCCAGCAGCCAAGGAGTACAGCGGGCTGCGGGTGAAAAACTGTTTTTT; cdr3_aa: CASSQGVQRAAGEKLFF
clone_size: once; j_call: TRBJ2-7; v_call: TRBV13; d_call: .; cdr3_nt: TGTGCCAGCAGCTCTCTGAGGAACGAGCAGTACTTC; cdr3_aa: CASSSLRNEQYF
clone_size: once; j_call: TRBJ2-3; v_call: TRBV15; d_call: .; cdr3_nt: TGTGCCACCAGCAGAGAGTCTATAAGTACAGATACGCAGTATTTT; cdr3_aa: CATSRESISTDTQYF
clone_size: .; j_call: TRBJ1-2; v_call: TRBV6-5; d_call: TRBD1; cdr3_nt: TGTGCCAGCAGTTCTCAACCGGGACAGTTTAGCTATGGCTACACCTTC; cdr3_aa: CASSSQPGQFSYGYTF
clone_size: few; j_call: TRBJ1-4; v_call: TRBV7-8; d_call: TRBD1; cdr3_nt: TGTGCCAGCAGCTTAAATACCGGGACAGGGGGGGTCCGTGAAAAACTGTTTTTT; cdr3_aa: CASSLNTGTGGVREKLFF
clone_size: once; j_call: TRBJ2-1; v_call: TRBV18; d_call: .; cdr3_nt: TGTGCCAGCTCCCGGACTACCAGGATAGACAATGAGCAGTTCTTC; cdr3_aa: CASSRTTRIDNEQFF
clone_size: .; j_call: TRBJ2-2; v_call: TRBV27; d_call: TRBD1; cdr3_nt: TGTGCCAGCAGTTTACCGGGACAGGGGAACACCGGGGAGCTGTTTTTT; cdr3_aa: CASSLPGQGNTGELFF
clone_size: .; j_call: TRBJ2-1; v_call: TRBV4-1; d_call: .; cdr3_nt: TGCGCCAGCAGCGACCGGGACTTGGGCAATGAGCAGTTCTTC; cdr3_aa: CASSDRDLGNEQFF
clone_size: .; j_call: TRBJ2-5; v_call: TRBV4-1; d_call: TRBD1; cdr3_nt: TGCGCCAGCAGCCAACTCTGGGGGACAGCTAACCAAGAGACCCAGTACTTC; cdr3_aa: CASSQLWGTANQETQYF
clone_size: .; j_call: TRBJ2-1; v_call: TRBV4-1; d_call: .; cdr3_nt: TGCGCCAGCAGCCAAGTCATAGACAGATACAATGAGCAGTTCTTC; cdr3_aa: CASSQVIDRYNEQFF
clone_size: .; j_call: TRBJ1-3; v_call: TRBV28; d_call: TRBD1; cdr3_nt: TGTGCCAGCAGTTCACACGACAGGGATGGAAACACCATATATTTT; cdr3_aa: CASSSHDRDGNTIYF